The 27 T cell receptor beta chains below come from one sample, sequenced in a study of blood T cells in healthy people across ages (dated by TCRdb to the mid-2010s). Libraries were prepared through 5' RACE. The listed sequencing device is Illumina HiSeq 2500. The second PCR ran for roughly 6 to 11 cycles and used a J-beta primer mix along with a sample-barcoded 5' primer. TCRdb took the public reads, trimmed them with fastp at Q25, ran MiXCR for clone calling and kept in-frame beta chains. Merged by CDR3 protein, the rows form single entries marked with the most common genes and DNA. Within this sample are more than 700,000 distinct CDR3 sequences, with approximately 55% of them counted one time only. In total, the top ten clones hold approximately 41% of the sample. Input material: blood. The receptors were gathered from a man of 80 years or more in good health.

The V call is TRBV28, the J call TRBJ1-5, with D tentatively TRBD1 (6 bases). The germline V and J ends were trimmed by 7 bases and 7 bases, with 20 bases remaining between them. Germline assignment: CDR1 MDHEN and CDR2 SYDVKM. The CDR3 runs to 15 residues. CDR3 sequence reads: CASIYKTGYRQPQHF. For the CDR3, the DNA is TGTGCCAGCATCTACAAAACAGGGTATAGGCAGCCCCAGCATTTT. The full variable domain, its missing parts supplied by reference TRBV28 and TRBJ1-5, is DVKVTQSSRYLVKRTGEKVFLECVQDMDHENMFWYRQDPGLGLRLIYFSYDVKMKEKGDIPEGYSVSREKKERFSLILESASTNQTSMYLCASIYKTGYRQPQHFGDGTRLSIL.

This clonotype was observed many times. The CDR3 DNA reads as TGTGCCAGCAGCTTAGGACTAAGCACAGATACGCAGTATTTT. Its protein product is CASSLGLSTDTQYF. The V and J genes are TRBV7-3 and TRBJ2-3; D may be TRBD2 (6 bases). Germline assignment: CDR1 SGHTA and CDR2 FQGTGA. V was cut by 2 bases and J by 0 bases, with 6 bases left in between. This CDR3 is built from 14 residues.

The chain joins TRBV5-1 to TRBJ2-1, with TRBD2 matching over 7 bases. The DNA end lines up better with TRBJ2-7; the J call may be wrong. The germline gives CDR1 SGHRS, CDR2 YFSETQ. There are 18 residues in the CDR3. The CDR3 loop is CASSTREDYFLRAYEQYF. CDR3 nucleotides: TGCGCCAGCAGCACTCGGGAGGACTATTTCCTCAGGGCCTACGAGCAGTACTTC.

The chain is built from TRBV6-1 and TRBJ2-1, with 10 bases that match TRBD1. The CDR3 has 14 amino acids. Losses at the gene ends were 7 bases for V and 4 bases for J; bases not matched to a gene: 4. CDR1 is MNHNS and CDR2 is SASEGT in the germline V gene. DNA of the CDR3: TGTGCCAGCACCGGGACAGGGGTTTACAATGAGCAGTTCTTC. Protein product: CASTGTGVYNEQFF.

CDR3 in amino acids: CASSPDRAPRYAYF. In nucleotides, the CDR3 is TGTGCCAGCAGTCCTGACAGGGCCCCCAGATACGCGTATTTT. The V call is TRBV7-2, the J call TRBJ2-3; 7 bases are a match to TRBD1. Germline CDR1 and CDR2: SGHTA and FQGNSA. V trimming: 6 bases; J trimming: 14 bases; junction bases outside the gene matches: 17. The CDR3 totals 14 residues.

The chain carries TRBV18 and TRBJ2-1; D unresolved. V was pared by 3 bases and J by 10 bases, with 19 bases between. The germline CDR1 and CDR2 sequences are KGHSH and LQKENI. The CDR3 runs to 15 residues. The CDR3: CASSPQGNLAQEQFF. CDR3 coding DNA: TGTGCCAGCTCACCTCAAGGTAACCTTGCCCAGGAGCAGTTCTTC.

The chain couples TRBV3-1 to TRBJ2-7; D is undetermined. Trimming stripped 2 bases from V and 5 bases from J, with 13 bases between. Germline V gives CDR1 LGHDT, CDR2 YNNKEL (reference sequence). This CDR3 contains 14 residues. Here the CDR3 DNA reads TGTGCCAGCAGCCAACCCCCCAGGCACGACGAGCAGTACTTC. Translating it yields CASSQPPRHDEQYF.

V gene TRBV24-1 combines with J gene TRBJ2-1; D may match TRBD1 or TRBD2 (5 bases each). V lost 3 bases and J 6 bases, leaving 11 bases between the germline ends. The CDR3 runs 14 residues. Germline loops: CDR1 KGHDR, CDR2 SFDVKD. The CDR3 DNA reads TGTGCCACCAGTGATGTGGGGACCTTCAATGAGCAGTTCTTC. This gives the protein CATSDVGTFNEQFF.

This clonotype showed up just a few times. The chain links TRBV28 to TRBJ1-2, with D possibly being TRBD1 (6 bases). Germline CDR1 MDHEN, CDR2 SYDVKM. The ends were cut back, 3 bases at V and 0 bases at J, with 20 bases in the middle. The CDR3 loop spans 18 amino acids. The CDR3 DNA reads TGTGCCAGCAGTTTGGGTTATGCAGGGGCCCGAGCTAACTATGGCTACACCTTC. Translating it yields CASSLGYAGARANYGYTF.

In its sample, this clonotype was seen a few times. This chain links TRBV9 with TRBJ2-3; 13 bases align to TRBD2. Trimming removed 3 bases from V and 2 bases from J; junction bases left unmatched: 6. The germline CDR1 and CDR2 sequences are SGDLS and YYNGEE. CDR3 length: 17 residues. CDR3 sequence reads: CASSAGTSGKSTDTQYF. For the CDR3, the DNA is TGTGCCAGCAGCGCCGGGACTAGCGGGAAATCCACAGATACGCAGTATTTT.

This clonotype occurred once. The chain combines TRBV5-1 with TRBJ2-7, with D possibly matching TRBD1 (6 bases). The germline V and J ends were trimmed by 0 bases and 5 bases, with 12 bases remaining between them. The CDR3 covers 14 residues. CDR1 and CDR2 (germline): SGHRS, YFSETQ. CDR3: CASSLAGARNEQYF. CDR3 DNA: TGCGCCAGCAGCTTGGCAGGGGCAAGGAACGAGCAGTACTTC.

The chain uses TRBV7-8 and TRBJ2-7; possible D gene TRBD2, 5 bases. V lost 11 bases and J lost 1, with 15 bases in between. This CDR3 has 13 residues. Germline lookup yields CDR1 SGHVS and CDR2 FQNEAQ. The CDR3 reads CASRAGDSYEQYF. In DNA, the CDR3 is TGTGCCTCGCGGGCGGGTGATTCCTACGAGCAGTACTTC.

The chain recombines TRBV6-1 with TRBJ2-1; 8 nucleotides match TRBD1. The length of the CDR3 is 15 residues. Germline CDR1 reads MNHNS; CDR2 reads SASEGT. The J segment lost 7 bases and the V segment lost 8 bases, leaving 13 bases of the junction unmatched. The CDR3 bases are TGTGCCAGCCCACCGAGGCAGGGGGCAAATAATGAGCAGTTCTTC. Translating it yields CASPPRQGANNEQFF.

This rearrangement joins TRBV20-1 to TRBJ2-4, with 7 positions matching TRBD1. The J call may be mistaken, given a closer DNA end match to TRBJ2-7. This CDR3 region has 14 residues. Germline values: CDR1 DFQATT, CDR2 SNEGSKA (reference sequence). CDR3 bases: TGCAGTGCTCCCCGTCCCGGGACAGTCTACGAGCAGTACTTC. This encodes CSAPRPGTVYEQYF.

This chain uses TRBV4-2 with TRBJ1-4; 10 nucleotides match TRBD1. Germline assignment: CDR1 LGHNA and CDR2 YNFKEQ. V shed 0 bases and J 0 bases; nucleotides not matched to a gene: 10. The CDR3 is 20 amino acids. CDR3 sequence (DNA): TGTGCCAGCAGCCAAGACGCCGGGACAGGGGAGTACCCAACTAATGAAAAACTGTTTTTT. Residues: CASSQDAGTGEYPTNEKLFF.

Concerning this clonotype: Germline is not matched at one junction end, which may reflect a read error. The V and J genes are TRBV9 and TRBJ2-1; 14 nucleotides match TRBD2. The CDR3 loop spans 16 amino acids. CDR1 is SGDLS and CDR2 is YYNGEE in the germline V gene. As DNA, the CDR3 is TGTGCCAGCAGCGTAGCGACTAGCGGGAGGGCCAATGCGCAGTTCTTC. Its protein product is CASSVATSGRANAQFF.

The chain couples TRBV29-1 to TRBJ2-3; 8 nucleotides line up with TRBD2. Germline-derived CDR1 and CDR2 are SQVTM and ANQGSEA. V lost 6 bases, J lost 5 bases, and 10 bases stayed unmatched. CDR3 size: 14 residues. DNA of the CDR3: TGCAGCGTCGCTGGCCGCGGGAGGATAGATACGCAGTATTTT. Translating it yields CSVAGRGRIDTQYF.

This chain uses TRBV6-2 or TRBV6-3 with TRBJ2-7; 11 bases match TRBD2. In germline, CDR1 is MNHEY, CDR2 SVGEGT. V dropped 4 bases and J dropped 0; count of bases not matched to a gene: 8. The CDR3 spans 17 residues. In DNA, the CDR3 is TGTGCCAGCAGTTCCCCCGTACTAGCGGGGGACTCCTACGAGCAGTACTTC. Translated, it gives CASSSPVLAGDSYEQYF.

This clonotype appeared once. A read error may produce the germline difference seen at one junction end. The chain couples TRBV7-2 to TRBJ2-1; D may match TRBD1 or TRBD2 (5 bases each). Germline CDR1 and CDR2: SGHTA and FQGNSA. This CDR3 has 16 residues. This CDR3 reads CASSLVGTNPNKEQFF. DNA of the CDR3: TGTGCCAGCAGCTTAGTCGGGACCAACCCCAACAAGGAGCAGTTCTTC.

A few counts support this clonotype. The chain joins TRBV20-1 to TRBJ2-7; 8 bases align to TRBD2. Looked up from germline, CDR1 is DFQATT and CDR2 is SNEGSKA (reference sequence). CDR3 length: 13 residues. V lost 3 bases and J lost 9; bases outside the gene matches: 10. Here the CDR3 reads CSASPSGRSAQYF. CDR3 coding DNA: TGCAGTGCTAGTCCCAGCGGGAGAAGCGCGCAGTACTTC.

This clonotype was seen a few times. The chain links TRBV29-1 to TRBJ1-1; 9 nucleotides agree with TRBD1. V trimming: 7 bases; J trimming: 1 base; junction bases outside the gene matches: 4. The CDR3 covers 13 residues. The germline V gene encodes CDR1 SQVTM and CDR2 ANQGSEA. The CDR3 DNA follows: TGCAGCGCCGACAGGGGGAGGAACACTGAAGCTTTCTTT. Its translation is CSADRGRNTEAFF.

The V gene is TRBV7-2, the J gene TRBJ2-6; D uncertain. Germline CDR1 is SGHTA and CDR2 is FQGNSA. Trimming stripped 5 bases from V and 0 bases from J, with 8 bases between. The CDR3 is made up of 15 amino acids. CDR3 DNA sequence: TGTGCCAGCAGCGGGGTGATCTCTGGGGCCAACGTCCTGACTTTC. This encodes CASSGVISGANVLTF.

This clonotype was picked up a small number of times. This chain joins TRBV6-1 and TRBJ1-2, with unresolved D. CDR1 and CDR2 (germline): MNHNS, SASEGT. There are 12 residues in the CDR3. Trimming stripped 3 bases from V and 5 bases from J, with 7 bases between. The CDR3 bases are TGTGCCAGCAGTGAGGACGGGTATGGCTACACCTTC. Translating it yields CASSEDGYGYTF.

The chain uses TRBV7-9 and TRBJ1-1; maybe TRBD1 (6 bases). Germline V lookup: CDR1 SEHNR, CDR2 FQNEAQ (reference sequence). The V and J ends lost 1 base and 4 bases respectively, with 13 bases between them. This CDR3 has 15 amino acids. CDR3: CASSLGVGAGTEAFF. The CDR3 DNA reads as TGTGCCAGCAGCTTAGGGGTGGGGGCCGGCACTGAAGCTTTCTTT.

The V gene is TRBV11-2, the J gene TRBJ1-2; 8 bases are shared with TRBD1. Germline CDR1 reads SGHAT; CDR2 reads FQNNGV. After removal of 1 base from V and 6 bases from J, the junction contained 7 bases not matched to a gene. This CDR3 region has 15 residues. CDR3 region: CASSLGSRGPDGYTF. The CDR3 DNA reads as TGTGCCAGCAGCTTAGGCTCCAGGGGGCCCGATGGCTACACCTTC. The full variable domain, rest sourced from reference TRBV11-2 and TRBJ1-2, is EAGVAQSPRYKIIEKRQSVAFWCNPISGHATLYWYQQILGQGPKLLIQFQNNGVVDDSQLPKDRFSAERLKGVDSTLKIQPAKLEDSAVYLCASSLGSRGPDGYTFGSGTRLTVV.

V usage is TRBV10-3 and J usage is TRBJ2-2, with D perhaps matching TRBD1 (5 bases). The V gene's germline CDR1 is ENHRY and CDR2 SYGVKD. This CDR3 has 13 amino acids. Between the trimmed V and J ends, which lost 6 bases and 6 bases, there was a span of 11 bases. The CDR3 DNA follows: TGTGCCATCAGGGTACAGGACCCCGGGGAGCTGTTTTTT. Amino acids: CAIRVQDPGELFF.

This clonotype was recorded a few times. The CDR3 region has the DNA TGTGCCAGCAGCTTAGGGGGACAGGGGGTTGATGAGCAGTTCTTC. Translation: CASSLGGQGVDEQFF. This chain links TRBV7-9 with TRBJ2-1; TRBD1 aligns across 11 bases. J gave up 8 bases and V 1 base, and 4 bases lay outside the gene matches. The germline V gene encodes CDR1 SEHNR and CDR2 FQNEAQ (reference sequence). The CDR3 loop spans 15 amino acids.